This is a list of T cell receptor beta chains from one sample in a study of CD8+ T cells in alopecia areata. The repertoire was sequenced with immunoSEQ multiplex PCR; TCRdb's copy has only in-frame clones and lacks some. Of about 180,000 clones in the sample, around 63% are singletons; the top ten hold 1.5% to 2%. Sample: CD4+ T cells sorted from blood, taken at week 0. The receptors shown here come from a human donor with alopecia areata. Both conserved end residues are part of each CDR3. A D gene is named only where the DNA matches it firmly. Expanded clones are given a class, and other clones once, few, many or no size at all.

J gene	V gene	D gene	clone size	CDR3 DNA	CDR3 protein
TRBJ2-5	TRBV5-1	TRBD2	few	TGCGCCAGCTCCGGCACTAGCGGGGATGGGACCCAGTACTTC	CASSGTSGDGTQYF
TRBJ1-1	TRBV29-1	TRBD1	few	TGCAGCGTCGTAGAAGGGGGCTTCACTGAAGCTTTCTTT	CSVVEGGFTEAFF
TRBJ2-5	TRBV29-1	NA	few	TGCAGCGTTGTAGCGGTTGAGACCCAGTACTTC	CSVVAVETQYF
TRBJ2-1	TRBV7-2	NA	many	TGTGCCAGCAGCTTAATGGGAGGCAGGGTGGAGAATGAGCAGTTCTTC	CASSLMGGRVENEQFF
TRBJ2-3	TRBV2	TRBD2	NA	TGTGCCAGCAGTGAAGCCCCCCTAGCGGGGGGGTCAGATACGCAGTATTTT	CASSEAPLAGGSDTQYF
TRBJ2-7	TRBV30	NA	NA	TGTGCCTGGAGTCAAGGTTTAGGCGAGCAGTACTTC	CAWSQGLGEQYF
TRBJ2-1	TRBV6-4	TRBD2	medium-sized	TGTGCCAGCAGTGACACTAGCGGGGGGGCCAATGAGCAGTTCTTC	CASSDTSGGANEQFF
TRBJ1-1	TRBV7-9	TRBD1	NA	TGTGCCAGCAGCTTAGAGTCAGGGGGCGGTGAAGCTTTCTTT	CASSLESGGGEAFF
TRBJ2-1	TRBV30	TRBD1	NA	TGTGCCTGGTCGTCTGGGGGACAGGGTTTCTACAATGAGCAGTTCTTC	CAWSSGGQGFYNEQFF
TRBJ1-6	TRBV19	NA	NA	TGTGCCAGTATGGGGACACCGTCCCCTTCACCCCTCCACTTT	CASMGTPSPSPLHF
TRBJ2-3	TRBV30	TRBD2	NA	TGTGCCTGGAATAGAGGACTAGCGCCAGATACGCAGTATTTT	CAWNRGLAPDTQYF
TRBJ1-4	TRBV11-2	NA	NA	TGTGCCAGCAGCTTAGAAGGGGGTCAGCTCGAAAAACTGTTTTTT	CASSLEGGQLEKLFF
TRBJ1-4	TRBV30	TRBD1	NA	TGTGCCTGGAGTAGGGGACAGTATGAAAAACTGTTTTTT	CAWSRGQYEKLFF
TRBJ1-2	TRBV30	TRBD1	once	TGTGCCTGGAGTCCCGACAGGGGCCTTTTTGGCTACACCTTC	CAWSPDRGLFGYTF
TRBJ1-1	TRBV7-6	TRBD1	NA	TGTGCCAGCAGCTTAGCTCGGAGGGGGCAAGCTGAAGCTTTCTTT	CASSLARRGQAEAFF
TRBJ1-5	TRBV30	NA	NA	TGTGCCTGGCAAGATAGCAATCAGCCCCAGCATTTT	CAWQDSNQPQHF
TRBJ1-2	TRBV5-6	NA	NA	TGTGCCAGCAGCTTGGGCGGGGAAGCTAACTATGGCTACACCTTC	CASSLGGEANYGYTF
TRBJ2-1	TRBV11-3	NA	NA	TGTGCCACCCGCAGTGCAGCGGACGAGCAGTTCTTC	CATRSAADEQFF
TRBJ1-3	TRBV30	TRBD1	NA	TGTGCCTTGCACCGGGACAGCTCTGGAAACACCATATATTTT	CALHRDSSGNTIYF
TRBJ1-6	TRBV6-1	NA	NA	TGTGCCAGCAGTGAATCAGGGGATTTACCCCTCCACTTT	CASSESGDLPLHF
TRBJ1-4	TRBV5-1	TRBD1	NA	TGCGCCAGCAGCTTGGCCGGGGGACAGGAAAAACTGTTTTTT	CASSLAGGQEKLFF
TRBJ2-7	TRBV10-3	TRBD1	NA	TGTGCCTCGGGACAGGGGTCCTACGAGCAGTACTTC	CASGQGSYEQYF
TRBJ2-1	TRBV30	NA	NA	TGTGCCTGGAGTGTTCCCCTACCAACCTACAATGAGCAGTTCTTC	CAWSVPLPTYNEQFF
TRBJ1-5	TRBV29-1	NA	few	TGCAGCGTTGTAGGAACAGGGAGAGATCAGCCCCAGCATTTT	CSVVGTGRDQPQHF
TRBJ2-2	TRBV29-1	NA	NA	TGCAGCGTTGATGGAAACACCGGGGAGCTGTTTTTT	CSVDGNTGELFF
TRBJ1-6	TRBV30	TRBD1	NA	TGTGCCTGGAGATTGCGGACAGGGAAAAATTCACCCCTCCACTTT	CAWRLRTGKNSPLHF
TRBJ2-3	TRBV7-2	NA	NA	TGTGCCAGCAGCTTAGGGTTCCTAGCTTTCGATACGCAGTATTTT	CASSLGFLAFDTQYF